The T cell receptor beta chain under discussion was sequenced for a study of OX40 agonist ivuxolimab in advanced cancers. Whole-study context: In this trial design, patients received ivuxolimab intravenously at 0.01 to 10 mg/kg every 2 weeks. Study observations and caveats: Clones of CD4+ and CD8+ blood T cells grew by week 6 at doses of 0.1 to 3.0 mg/kg.

As to this clone: Its specificity is not known.

Profiling relied on immunoSEQ multiplex PCR, and the TCRdb table lists in-frame clones only, not all of them. The data contain roughly 37,000 clones, around three quarters of them singletons. V lost 3 bases, J lost 5 bases, and 15 bases stayed unmatched. In germline, CDR1 is LNHNV, CDR2 YYDKDF (reference sequence). The length of the CDR3 is 17 residues. This specimen consisted of CD4+ or CD8+ T cells sorted from blood, obtained in a trial of the OX40 agonist ivuxolimab. The chain combines TRBV15 with TRBJ2-5, with 7 bases identical to TRBD2. The receptor was isolated from an adult with an advanced solid tumor such as melanoma, head and neck, liver or kidney cancer. CDR3 residues: CATSRYGTTPQFETQYF. CDR3 nucleotides: TGTGCCACCAGCAGGTATGGGACTACTCCACAATTTGAGACCCAGTACTTC.